This TCR beta chain was sequenced in a study of CD8+ T cells in alopecia areata. Across the whole study: At a dose of 5 to 10 mg twice daily, oral tofacitinib was given to treated patients.

Whole-study findings and limits: Normal scalp showed lower clonality than lesional scalp, especially alopecia totalis/universalis.

To note about this clone: Its specificity is unknown.

This CDR3 region has 13 residues. The germline gives CDR1 ENHRY, CDR2 SYGVKD. V was pared by 10 bases and J by 2 bases, with 14 bases between. Once RNA had been extracted, it was reverse transcribed into cDNA to act as the sequencing template. The table came from immunoSEQ multiplex PCR; TCRdb's copy has only in-frame clones and leaves some out. Of about 180,000 clones listed, about 51% are singletons. Stated treatment: oral pan-JAK inhibitor, 5-10 mg twice daily. The receptor was isolated from a human donor with alopecia areata. J is TRBJ1-1 and V is TRBV10-3; D uncertain. The sample in question was CD8+ T cells sorted from blood, obtained at roughly week 53, from a patient treated with tofacitinib. The CDR3 bases are TGTGCCACGGGAAGTTGGGAAAACACTGAAGCTTTCTTT. Protein: CATGSWENTEAFF.